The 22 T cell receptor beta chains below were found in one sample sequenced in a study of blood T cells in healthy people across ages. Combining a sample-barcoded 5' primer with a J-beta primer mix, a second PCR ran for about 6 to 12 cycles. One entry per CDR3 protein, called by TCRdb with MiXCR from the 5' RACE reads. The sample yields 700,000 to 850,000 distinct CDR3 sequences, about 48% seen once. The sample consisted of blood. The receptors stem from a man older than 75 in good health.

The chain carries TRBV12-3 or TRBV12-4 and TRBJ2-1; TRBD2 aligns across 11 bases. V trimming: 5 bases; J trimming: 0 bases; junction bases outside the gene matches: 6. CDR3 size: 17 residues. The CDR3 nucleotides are TGTGCCAGCAGTCGGCTAGCGGGGGGAAGCTCCTACAATGAGCAGTTCTTC. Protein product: CASSRLAGGSSYNEQFF.

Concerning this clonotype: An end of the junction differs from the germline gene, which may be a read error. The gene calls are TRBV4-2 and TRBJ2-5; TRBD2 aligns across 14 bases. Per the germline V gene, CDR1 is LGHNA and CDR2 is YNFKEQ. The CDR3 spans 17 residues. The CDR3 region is CASSLGTSGSLRETQYF. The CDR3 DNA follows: TGTGCCAGCAGCCTGGGGACTAGCGGGAGTCTCAGAGAGACCCAATACTTC.

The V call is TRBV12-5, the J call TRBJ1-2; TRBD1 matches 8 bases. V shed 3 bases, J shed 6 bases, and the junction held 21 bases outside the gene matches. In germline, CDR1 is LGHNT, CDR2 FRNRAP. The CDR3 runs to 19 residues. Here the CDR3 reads CASGFLPLLDRGFHHGYTF. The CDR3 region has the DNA TGTGCTAGTGGTTTTCTCCCGCTGCTTGACAGGGGATTCCACCATGGCTACACCTTC. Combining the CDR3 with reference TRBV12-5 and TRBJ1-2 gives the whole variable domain DARVTQTPRHKVTEMGQEVTMRCQPILGHNTVFWYRQTMMQGLELLAYFRNRAPLDDSGMPKDRFSAEMPDATLATLKIQPSEPRDSAVYFCASGFLPLLDRGFHHGYTFGSGTRLTVV.

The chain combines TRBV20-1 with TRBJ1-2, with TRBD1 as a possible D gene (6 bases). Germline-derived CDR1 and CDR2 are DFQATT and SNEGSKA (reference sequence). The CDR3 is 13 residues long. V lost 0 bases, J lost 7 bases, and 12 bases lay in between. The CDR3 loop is CSARDPGASGYTF. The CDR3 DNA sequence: TGCAGTGCTAGAGATCCGGGGGCAAGTGGCTACACCTTC.

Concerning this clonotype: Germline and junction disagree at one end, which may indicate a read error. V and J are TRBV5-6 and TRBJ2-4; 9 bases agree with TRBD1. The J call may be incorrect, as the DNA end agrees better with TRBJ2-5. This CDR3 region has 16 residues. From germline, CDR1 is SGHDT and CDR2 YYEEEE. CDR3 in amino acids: CDSSFRQGVKGETQYF. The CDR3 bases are TGTGACAGCTCCTTTAGACAGGGGGTTAAGGGAGAGACCCAGTACTTC.

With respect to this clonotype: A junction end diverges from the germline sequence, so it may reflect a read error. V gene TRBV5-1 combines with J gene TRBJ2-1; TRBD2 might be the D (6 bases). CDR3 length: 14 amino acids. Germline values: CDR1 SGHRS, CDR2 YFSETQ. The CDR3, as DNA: TGCACCAGCGGCGCGGGGCCATCGTACAATGAGCAGTTCTTC. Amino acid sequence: CTSGAGPSYNEQFF. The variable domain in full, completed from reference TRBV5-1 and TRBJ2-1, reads KAGVTQTPRYLIKTRGQQVTLSCSPISGHRSVSWYQQTPGQGLQFLFEYFSETQRNKGNFPGRFSGRQFSNSRSEMNVSTLELGDSALYLCTSGAGPSYNEQFFGPGTRLTVL.

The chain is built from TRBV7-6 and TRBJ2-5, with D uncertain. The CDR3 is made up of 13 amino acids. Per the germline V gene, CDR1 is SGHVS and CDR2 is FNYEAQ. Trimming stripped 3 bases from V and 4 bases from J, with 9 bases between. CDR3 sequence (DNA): TGTGCCAGCAGCTTTTATGGAGCAGAGACCCAGTACTTC. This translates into CASSFYGAETQYF.

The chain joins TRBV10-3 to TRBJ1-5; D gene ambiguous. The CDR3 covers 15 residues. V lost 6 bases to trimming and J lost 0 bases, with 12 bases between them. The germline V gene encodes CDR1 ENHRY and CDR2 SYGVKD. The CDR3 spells CAIRGDGDSNQPQHF. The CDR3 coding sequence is TGTGCCATCAGAGGCGACGGAGATAGCAATCAGCCCCAGCATTTT.

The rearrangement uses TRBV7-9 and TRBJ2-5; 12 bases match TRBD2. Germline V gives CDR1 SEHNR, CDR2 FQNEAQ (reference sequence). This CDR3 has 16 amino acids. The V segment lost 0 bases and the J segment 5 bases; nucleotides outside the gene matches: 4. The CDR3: CASSLALAGGPETQYF. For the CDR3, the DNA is TGTGCCAGCAGCTTAGCGCTAGCGGGAGGGCCGGAGACCCAGTACTTC.

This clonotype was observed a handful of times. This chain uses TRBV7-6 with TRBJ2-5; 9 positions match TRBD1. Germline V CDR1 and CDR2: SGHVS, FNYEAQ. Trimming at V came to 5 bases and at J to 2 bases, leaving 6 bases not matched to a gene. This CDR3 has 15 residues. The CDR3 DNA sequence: TGTGCCAGCAGCATAGGGACAGGGCCTCAAGAGACCCAGTACTTC. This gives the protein CASSIGTGPQETQYF.

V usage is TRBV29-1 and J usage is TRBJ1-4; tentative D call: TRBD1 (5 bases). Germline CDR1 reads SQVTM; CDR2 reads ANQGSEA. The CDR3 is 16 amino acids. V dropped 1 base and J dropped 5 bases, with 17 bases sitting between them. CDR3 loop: CSVEGGVSGSNEKLFF. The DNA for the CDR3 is TGCAGCGTTGAAGGGGGGGTGTCGGGGTCAAATGAAAAACTGTTTTTT.

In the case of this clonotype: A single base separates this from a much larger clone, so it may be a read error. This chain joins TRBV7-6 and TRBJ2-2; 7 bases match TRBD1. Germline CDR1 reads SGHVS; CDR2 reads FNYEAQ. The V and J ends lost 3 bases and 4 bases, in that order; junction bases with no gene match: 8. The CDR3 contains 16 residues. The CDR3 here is CASSLDGTASTGELFF. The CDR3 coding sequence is TGTGCCAGCAGCTTGGACGGGACAGCCAGCACCGGGGAGCTGTTTTTT.

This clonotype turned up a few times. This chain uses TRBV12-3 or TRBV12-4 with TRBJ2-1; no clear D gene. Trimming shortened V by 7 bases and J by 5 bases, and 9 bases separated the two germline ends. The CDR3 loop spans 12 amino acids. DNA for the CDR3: TGTGCCAGCACCTGGTTAAACAATGAGCAGTTCTTC. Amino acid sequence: CASTWLNNEQFF.

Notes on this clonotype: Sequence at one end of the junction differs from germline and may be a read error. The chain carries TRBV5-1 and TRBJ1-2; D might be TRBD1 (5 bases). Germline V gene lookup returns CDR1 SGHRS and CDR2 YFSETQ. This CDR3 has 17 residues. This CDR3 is CASSWEPGQTGSYGYTF. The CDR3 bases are TGCGCCAGCAGCTGGGAGCCCGGACAAACGGGGAGCTATGGCTACACATTC.

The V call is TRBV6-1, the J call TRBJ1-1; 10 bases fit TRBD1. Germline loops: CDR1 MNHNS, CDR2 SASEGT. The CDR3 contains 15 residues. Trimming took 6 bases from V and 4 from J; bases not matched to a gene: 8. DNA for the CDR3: TGTGCCAGCAGCAAGCGGACAGGGGGGAGCACTGAAGCTTTCTTT. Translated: CASSKRTGGSTEAFF.

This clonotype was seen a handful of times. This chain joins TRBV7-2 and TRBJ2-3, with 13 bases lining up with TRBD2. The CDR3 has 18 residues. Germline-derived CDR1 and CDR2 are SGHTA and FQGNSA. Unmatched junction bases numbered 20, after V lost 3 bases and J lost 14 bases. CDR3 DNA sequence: TGTGCCAGCAGCTTGCTCAAACCGGGACTAGCGGGAACAAGATACGCGTATTTT. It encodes CASSLLKPGLAGTRYAYF.

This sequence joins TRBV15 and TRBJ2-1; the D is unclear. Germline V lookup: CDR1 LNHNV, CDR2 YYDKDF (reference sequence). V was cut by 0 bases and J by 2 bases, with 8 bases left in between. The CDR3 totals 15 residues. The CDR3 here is CATSRDEITYNEQFF. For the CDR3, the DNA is TGTGCCACCAGCAGAGATGAAATAACCTACAATGAGCAGTTCTTC.

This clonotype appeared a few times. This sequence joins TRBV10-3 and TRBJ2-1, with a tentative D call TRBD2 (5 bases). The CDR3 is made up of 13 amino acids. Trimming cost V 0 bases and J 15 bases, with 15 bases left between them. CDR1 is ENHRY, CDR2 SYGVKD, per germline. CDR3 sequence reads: CAISESMTGFGFF. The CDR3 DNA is TGTGCCATCAGTGAGTCTATGACGGGATTCGGGTTCTTC.

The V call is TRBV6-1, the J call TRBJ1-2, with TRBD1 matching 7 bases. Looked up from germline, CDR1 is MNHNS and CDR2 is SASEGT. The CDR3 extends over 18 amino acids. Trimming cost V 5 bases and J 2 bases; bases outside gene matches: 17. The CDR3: CASSPLPPAGGFNYGYTF. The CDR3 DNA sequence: TGTGCCAGCAGTCCTCTTCCCCCGGCAGGGGGATTCAACTATGGCTACACCTTC.

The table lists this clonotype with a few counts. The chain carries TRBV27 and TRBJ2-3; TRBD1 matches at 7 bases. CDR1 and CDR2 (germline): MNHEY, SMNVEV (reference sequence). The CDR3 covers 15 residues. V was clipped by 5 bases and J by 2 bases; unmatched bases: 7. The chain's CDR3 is CASSPRQGHTDTQYF. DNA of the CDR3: TGTGCCAGCAGTCCTCGACAGGGTCACACAGATACGCAGTATTTT.

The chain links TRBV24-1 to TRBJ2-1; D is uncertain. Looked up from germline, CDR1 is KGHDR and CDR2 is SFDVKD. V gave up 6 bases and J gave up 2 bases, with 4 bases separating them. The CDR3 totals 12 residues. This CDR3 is CATSLAYNEQFF. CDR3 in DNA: TGTGCCACCAGTCTAGCCTACAATGAGCAGTTCTTC.

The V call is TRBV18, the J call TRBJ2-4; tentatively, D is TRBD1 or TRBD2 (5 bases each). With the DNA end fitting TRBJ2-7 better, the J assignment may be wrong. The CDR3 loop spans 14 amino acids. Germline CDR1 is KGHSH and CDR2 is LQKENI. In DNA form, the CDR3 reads TGTGCCAGCTCACAGGGGAGCCAGATCTACGAGCAGTACTTC. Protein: CASSQGSQIYEQYF.